A selection of T cell receptor beta chains follows, all from one sample in a study of cytomegalovirus exposure and HLA in healthy donors. Method: immunoSEQ multiplex PCR; TCRdb's copy keeps in-frame clones and lacks some. Of approximately 160,000 clones listed, 80% to 85% were seen once; the top ten hold under 1%. The sample taken for sequencing was PBMCs. Receptor source: a girl aged 2-15 years in good health and CMV-seropositive. Each CDR3 is given with its conserved first and last residue. D genes are given only for firm matches. Some rows have no size entry. The others give once, few or many, or a class for an expanded clone.

cdr3_nt cdr3_aa j_call cdr3_length v_call d_call clone_size
TGCAGCGTTGAATCCCCTTTTGGTGGAGAACCCACAGATACGCAGTATTTT CSVESPFGGEPTDTQYF TRBJ2-3 17 TRBV29-1 . .
TGTGCCAGCAGTGAAGCTATCACAGGGGGCTTCTATGGCTACACCTTC CASSEAITGGFYGYTF TRBJ1-2 16 TRBV6-1 TRBD1 .
TGCGCCAGCAGCTTCCCGGGACAGGGGGACAAGCAGTTCTTC CASSFPGQGDKQFF TRBJ2-1 14 TRBV5-4 TRBD1 .
TGTGCCTGGAGTGTAAATAGATCCTATGGCTACACCTTC CAWSVNRSYGYTF TRBJ1-2 13 TRBV30 . .
TGTGCCAGCAGTTTGGGGACAGGGGGTTCCGAGCAGTACTTC CASSLGTGGSEQYF TRBJ2-7 14 TRBV28 TRBD1 .
TGTGCCAGCAGTGATCTGGTGGGGCTCCCCTCCCTGTACAATGAAGCTTTCTTT CASSDLVGLPSLYNEAFF TRBJ1-1 18 TRBV2 . few
TGCGCCAGCAGTGAGTCACGTTCGGAGCACACAGATACGCAGTATTTT CASSESRSEHTDTQYF TRBJ2-3 16 TRBV10-1 . once
TGCGCCAGCAGCTTGAGCCTCAATCAGCCCCAGCATTTT CASSLSLNQPQHF TRBJ1-5 13 TRBV5-1 . few
TGTGCCAGCAACCCGACTAGCGGGAGGGCCACAGATACGCAGTATTTT CASNPTSGRATDTQYF TRBJ2-3 16 TRBV27 TRBD2 .
TGTGCCAGCAGTTACGGGACAGGGGGCACTGAAGCTTTCTTT CASSYGTGGTEAFF TRBJ1-1 14 TRBV6-6 TRBD1 .
TGCAGCGTTGACGTCTCCAATGAGCAGTTCTTC CSVDVSNEQFF TRBJ2-1 11 TRBV29-1 . few
TGTGCCAGCAGCTCCCCCTGGGCTGACACAGATACGCAGTATTTT CASSSPWADTDTQYF TRBJ2-3 15 TRBV5-5 . .
TGTGCCAGCAGCGTCGGGGGAAACAATGAGCAGTTCTTC CASSVGGNNEQFF TRBJ2-1 13 TRBV2 . few
TGTGCCAGCAGTTTAAGTCAGGGAATAGGATATGGCTACACCTTC CASSLSQGIGYGYTF TRBJ1-2 15 TRBV27 . .
TGTGCCAGCAGGATAAGACGGGACAGCGAACTCCAAGAGACCCAGTACTTC CASRIRRDSELQETQYF TRBJ2-5 17 TRBV28 TRBD1 once
TGTGCCTGGAGTGCCGGTCCAGGGGTGGGGACTGAAGCTTTCTTT CAWSAGPGVGTEAFF TRBJ1-1 15 TRBV30 . .
TGCAGCGTTGAATGGGAGGGGGCCGGGACTAGCGGGGGGGCGGGTGAGCAGTTCTTC CSVEWEGAGTSGGAGEQFF TRBJ2-1 19 TRBV29-1 TRBD2 few
TGTGCCATCAGCGACAGGGGGAGGGGATTCACAGATACGCAGTATTTT CAISDRGRGFTDTQYF TRBJ2-3 16 TRBV10-3 TRBD1 .
TGTGCCAGCAGCCAATTGGGACAGGGGGCCCATGAGCAGTTCTTC CASSQLGQGAHEQFF TRBJ2-1 15 TRBV14 TRBD1 .
TGTGCCTGGGGGGCCTTCCGGCTCTACAATGAGCAGTTCTTC CAWGAFRLYNEQFF TRBJ2-1 14 TRBV30 . once
TGTGCCAGCAGTGCGCGGGGGGTCGGGGCCAACGTCCTGACTTTC CASSARGVGANVLTF TRBJ2-6 15 TRBV28 TRBD2 .
TGTGCCAGCAAGGCAGGGGCTGGAAACACCATATATTTT CASKAGAGNTIYF TRBJ1-3 13 TRBV2 . .
TGTGCCAGTAGTCCGCGCTCCGGGAGCGGCCGTTTTTTATGGACCGGGGAGCTGTTTTTT CASSPRSGSGRFLWTGELFF TRBJ2-2 20 TRBV19 . .
TGTGCCAGCAGCCAGATAACCGGGACAGGACCTTATAGCAATCAGCCCCAGCATTTT CASSQITGTGPYSNQPQHF TRBJ1-5 19 TRBV7-9 TRBD1 .
TGTGCCAGCGGGGGTAGCGGCCTCTACGAGCAGTACTTC CASGGSGLYEQYF TRBJ2-7 13 TRBV6-5 . .
TGTGCCAGCTCTCTCATAGCGGCCCGGGACGGGGAGCTGTTTTTT CASSLIAARDGELFF TRBJ2-2 15 TRBV2 . few
TGTGCCAGCAGTTTGTCCTTTCAGGGGTTTTCGCCCCAGCATTTT CASSLSFQGFSPQHF TRBJ1-5 15 TRBV28 . .
TGTGCCAGCAGTTACGGGCTAGCGTACACCGGGGAGCTGTTTTTT CASSYGLAYTGELFF TRBJ2-2 15 TRBV6-5 . .
TGTGCCAGCACCCTTGACTGGACAGGGGGGACTGAAGCTTTCTTT CASTLDWTGGTEAFF TRBJ1-1 15 TRBV27 TRBD1 .
TGTGCCAGCACCCCGACTAGCGGGAGCACAGATACGCAGTATTTT CASTPTSGSTDTQYF TRBJ2-3 15 TRBV6-4 TRBD2 .
TGCGCCAGCAGCCAAGAGACAGGGGGGTCCTATGGCTACACCTTC CASSQETGGSYGYTF TRBJ1-2 15 TRBV4-1 TRBD1 .
TGTGCCAGCAGCTTGGTAGCGGGAGGCACAGATACGCAGTATTTT CASSLVAGGTDTQYF TRBJ2-3 15 TRBV5-6 TRBD2 .
TGTGCCAGCAGCTCCCGCTACGAGCAGTACTTC CASSSRYEQYF TRBJ2-7 11 TRBV4-2 . .
TGTGCCAGCAGTGAAGCCACTTTTAGACAGAAAGGAAGCACAGATACGCAGTATTTT CASSEATFRQKGSTDTQYF TRBJ2-3 19 TRBV2 . .
TGTGCCACCAGCAGAGAACGACAGGCCGCGGTAGGAAACACCATATATTTT CATSRERQAAVGNTIYF TRBJ1-3 17 TRBV15 . .
TGCGCCAGCAGCCTCAGGGTAAGGGGCACTGAAGCTTTCTTT CASSLRVRGTEAFF TRBJ1-1 14 TRBV4-1 . .
TGTGCCAGCAGCTTCGGGCCTCGACAGGGGTGGGTCACCTACGAGCAGTACTTC CASSFGPRQGWVTYEQYF TRBJ2-7 18 TRBV5-8 TRBD1 .
TGCGCCAGCGTAATAAAGCGGGGGCAAGAGACCCAGTACTTC CASVIKRGQETQYF TRBJ2-5 14 TRBV10-2 TRBD2 .
TGTGCCAGCAACCCTGGACTAGCGGGAGGCCTCGAGACCCAGTACTTC CASNPGLAGGLETQYF TRBJ2-5 16 TRBV9 TRBD2 .
TGTGCCAGCAGCTTAGGGTTGGCGGGAGAGCGAGAGACCCAGTACTTC CASSLGLAGERETQYF TRBJ2-5 16 TRBV7-9 TRBD2 once
TGTGCCTGGAGTGTAGGACTCCCGGGGGAGCAGTTCTTC CAWSVGLPGEQFF TRBJ2-1 13 TRBV30 . .
TGCGCCAGCAGCTTCGGGACAGGCTACGAGCAGTACTTC CASSFGTGYEQYF TRBJ2-7 13 TRBV5-1 TRBD1 few
TGTGCCAGCAGTTTTAAATTACTAGCGGGAGATCAGCAGTTCTTC CASSFKLLAGDQQFF TRBJ2-1 15 TRBV28 TRBD2 few
TGCGCCAGCAGCCAAGCATGGGGAGTCAAAAACATTCAGTACTTC CASSQAWGVKNIQYF TRBJ2-4 15 TRBV4-1 . .
TGTGCCAGCAGTGGAGGGTACACTGAAGCTTTCTTT CASSGGYTEAFF TRBJ1-1 12 TRBV6-5 . .
TGTGCCAGCAGCTTGACTAGCGGGAGGTTCACAGATACGCAGTATTTT CASSLTSGRFTDTQYF TRBJ2-3 16 TRBV7-9 TRBD2 .
TGTGCCTGGAGACGGGGTAGCACCACCGGGGAGCTGTTTTTT CAWRRGSTTGELFF TRBJ2-2 14 TRBV30 . .